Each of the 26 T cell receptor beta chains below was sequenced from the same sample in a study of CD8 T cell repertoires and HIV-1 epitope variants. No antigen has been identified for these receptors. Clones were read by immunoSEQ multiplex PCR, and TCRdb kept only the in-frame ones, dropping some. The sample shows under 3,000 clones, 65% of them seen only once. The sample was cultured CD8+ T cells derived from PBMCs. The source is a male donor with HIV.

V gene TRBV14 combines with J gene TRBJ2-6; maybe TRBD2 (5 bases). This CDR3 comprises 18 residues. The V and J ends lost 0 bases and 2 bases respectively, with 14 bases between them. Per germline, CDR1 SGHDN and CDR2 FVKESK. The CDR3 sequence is CASSQETGRSAGANVLTF. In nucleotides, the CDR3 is TGTGCCAGCAGCCAAGAAACGGGGAGATCGGCTGGGGCCAACGTCCTGACTTTC.

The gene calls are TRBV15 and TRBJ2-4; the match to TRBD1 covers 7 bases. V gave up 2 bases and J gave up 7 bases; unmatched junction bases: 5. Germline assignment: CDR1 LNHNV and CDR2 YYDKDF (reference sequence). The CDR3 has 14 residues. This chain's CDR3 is CATSRMTGYNIQYF. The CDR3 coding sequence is TGTGCCACCAGCAGAATGACAGGGTATAACATTCAGTACTTC.

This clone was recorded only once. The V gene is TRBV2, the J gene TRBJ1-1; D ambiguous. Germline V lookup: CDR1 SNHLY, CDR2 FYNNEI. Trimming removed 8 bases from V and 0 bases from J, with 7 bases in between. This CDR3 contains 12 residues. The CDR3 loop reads CASGGMNTEAFF. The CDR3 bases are TGTGCCAGCGGAGGCATGAACACTGAAGCTTTCTTT.

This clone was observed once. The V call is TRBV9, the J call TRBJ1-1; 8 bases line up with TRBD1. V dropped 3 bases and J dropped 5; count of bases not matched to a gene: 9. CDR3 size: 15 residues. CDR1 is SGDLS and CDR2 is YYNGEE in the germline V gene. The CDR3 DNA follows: TGTGCCAGCAGCGCGTCAGGGGGCTCGGGGACTGAAGCTTTCTTT. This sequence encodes CASSASGGSGTEAFF.

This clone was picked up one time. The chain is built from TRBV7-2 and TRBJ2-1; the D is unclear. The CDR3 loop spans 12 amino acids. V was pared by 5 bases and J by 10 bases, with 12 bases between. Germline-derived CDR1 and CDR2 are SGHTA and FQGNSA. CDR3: CASSLSVREQFF. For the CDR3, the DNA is TGTGCCAGCAGCCTCTCGGTTCGGGAGCAGTTCTTC.

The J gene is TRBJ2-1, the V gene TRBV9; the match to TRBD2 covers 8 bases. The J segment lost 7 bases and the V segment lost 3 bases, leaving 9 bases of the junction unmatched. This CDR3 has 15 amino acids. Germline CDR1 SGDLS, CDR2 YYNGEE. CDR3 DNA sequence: TGTGCCAGCAGCGCCCCAGCGGGAGTGGAAAATGAGCAGTTCTTC. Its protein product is CASSAPAGVENEQFF.

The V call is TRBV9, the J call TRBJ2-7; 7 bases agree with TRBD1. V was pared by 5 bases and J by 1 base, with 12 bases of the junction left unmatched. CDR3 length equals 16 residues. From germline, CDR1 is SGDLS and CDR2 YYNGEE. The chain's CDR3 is CASSISGGTASYEQYF. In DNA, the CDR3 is TGTGCCAGCAGTATATCGGGTGGGACAGCATCCTACGAGCAGTACTTC.

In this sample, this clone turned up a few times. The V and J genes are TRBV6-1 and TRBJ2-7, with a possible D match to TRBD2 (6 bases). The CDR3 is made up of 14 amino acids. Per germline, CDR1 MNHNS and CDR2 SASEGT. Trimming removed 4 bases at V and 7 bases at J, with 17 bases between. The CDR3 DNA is TGTGCCAGCAGTGGCGGTGGAGGGTATCCGGAGCAGTACTTC. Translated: CASSGGGGYPEQYF.

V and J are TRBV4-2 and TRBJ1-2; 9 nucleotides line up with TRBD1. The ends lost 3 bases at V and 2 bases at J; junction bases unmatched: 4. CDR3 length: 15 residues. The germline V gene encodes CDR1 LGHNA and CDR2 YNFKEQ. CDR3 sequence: CASSQAGTGNYGYTF. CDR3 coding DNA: TGTGCCAGCAGCCAGGCCGGGACAGGGAACTATGGCTACACCTTC.

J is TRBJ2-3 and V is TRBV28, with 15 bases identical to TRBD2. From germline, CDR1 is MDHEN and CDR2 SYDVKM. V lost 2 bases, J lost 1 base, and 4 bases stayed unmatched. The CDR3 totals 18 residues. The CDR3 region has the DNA TGTGCCAGCAGTTTAGGACTAGCGGGGGGGATCGGCACAGATACGCAGTATTTT. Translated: CASSLGLAGGIGTDTQYF.

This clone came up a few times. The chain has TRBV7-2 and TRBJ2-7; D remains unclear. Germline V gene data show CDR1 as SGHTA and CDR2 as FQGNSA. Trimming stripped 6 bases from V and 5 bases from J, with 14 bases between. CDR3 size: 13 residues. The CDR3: CASRPGPGDEQYF. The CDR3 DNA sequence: TGTGCCAGCAGGCCAGGACCAGGAGACGAGCAGTACTTC.

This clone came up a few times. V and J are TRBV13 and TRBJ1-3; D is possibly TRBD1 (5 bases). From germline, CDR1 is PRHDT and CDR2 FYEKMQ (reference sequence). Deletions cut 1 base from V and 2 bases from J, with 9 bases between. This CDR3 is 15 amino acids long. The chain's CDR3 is CASSLAGKAGNTIYF. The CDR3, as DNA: TGTGCCAGCAGCTTAGCAGGGAAGGCTGGAAACACCATATATTTT. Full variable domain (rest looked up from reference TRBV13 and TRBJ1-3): AAGVIQSPRHLIKEKRETATLKCYPIPRHDTVYWYQQGPGQDPQFLISFYEKMQSDKGSIPDRFSAQQFSDYHSELNMSSLELGDSALYFCASSLAGKAGNTIYFGEGSWLTVV.

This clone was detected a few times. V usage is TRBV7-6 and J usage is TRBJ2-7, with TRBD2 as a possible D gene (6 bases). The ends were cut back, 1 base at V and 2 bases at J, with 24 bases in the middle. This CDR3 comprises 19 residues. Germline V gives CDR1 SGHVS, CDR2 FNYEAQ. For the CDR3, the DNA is TGTGCCAGCAGCTTAGGAGGGTTGGGGTCCAGCGGGCCGGCCTACGAGCAGTACTTC. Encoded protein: CASSLGGLGSSGPAYEQYF.

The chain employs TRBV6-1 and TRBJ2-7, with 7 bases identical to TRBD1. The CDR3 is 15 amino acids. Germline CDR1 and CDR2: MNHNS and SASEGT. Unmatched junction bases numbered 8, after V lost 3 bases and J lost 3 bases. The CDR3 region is CASSDADRAHYEQYF. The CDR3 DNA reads TGTGCCAGCAGTGACGCCGACAGGGCCCACTACGAGCAGTACTTC.

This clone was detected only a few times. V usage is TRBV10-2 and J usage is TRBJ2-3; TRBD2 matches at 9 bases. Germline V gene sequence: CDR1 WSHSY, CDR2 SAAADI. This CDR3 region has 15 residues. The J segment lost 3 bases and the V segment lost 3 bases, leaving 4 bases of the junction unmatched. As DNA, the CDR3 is TGCGCCAGCAGTGAAACGCTAGCGGGGACAGATACGCAGTATTTT. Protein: CASSETLAGTDTQYF.

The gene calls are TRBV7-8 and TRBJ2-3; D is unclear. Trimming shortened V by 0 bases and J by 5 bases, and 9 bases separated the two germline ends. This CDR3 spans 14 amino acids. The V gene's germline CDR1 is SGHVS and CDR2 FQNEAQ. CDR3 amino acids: CASSLASVGDTQYF. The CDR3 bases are TGTGCCAGCAGCTTAGCGAGCGTTGGAGATACGCAGTATTTT.

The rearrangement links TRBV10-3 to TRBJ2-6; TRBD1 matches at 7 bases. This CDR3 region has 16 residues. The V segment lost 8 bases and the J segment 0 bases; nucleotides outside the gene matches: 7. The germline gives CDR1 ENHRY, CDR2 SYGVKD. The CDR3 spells CAIFGTDSSGANVLTF. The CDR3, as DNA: TGTGCCATCTTCGGGACAGACAGCTCTGGGGCCAACGTCCTGACTTTC.

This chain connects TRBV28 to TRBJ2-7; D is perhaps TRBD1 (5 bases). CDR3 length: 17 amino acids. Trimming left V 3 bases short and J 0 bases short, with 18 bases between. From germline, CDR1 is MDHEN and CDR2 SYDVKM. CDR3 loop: CASSFGTEGVDSYEQYF. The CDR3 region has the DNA TGTGCCAGCAGTTTCGGTACCGAAGGGGTCGACTCCTACGAGCAGTACTTC.

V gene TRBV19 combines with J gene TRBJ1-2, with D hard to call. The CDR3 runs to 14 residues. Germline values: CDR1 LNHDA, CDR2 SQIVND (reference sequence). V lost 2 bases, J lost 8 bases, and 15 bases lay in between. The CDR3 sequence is CASSIRRSLEGYTF. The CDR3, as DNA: TGTGCCAGTAGTATACGAAGGAGTCTCGAGGGCTACACCTTC.

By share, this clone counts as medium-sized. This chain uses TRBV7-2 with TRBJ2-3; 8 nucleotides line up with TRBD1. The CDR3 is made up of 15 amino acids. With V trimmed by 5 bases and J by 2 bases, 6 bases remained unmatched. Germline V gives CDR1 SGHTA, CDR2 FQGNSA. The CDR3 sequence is CASSPGQGNTDTQYF. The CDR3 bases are TGTGCCAGCAGCCCAGGACAGGGCAACACAGATACGCAGTATTTT.

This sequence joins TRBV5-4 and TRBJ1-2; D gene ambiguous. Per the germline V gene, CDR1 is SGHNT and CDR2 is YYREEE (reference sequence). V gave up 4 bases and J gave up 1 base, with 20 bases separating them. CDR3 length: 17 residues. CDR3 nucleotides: TGTGCCAGCAGCCCGCCCGGGCAGGCCCTATTTAACTATGGCTACACCTTC. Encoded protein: CASSPPGQALFNYGYTF. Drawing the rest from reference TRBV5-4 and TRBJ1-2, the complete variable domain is ETGVTQSPTHLIKTRGQQVTLRCSSQSGHNTVSWYQQALGQGPQFIFQYYREEENGRGNFPPRFSGLQFPNYSSELNVNALELDDSALYLCASSPPGQALFNYGYTFGSGTRLTVV.

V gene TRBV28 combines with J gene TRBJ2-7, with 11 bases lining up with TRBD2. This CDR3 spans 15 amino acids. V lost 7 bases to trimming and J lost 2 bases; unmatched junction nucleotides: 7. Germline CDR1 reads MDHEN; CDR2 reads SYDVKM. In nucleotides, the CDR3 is TGTGCCAGCACCGAAGGACTAGCGGGTACCTACGAGCAGTACTTC. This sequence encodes CASTEGLAGTYEQYF.

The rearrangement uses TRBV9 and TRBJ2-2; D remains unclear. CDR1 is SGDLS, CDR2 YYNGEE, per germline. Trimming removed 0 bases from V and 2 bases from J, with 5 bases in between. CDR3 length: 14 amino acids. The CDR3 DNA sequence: TGTGCCAGCAGCGTAGTGCCCAACACCGGGGAGCTGTTTTTT. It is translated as CASSVVPNTGELFF.

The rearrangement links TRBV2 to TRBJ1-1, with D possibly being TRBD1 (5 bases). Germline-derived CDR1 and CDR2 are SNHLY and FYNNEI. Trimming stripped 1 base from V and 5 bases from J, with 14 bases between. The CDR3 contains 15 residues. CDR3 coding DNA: TGTGCCAGCAGTGAAGGGCAGGGAAGGGAGACTGAAGCTTTCTTT. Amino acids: CASSEGQGRETEAFF.

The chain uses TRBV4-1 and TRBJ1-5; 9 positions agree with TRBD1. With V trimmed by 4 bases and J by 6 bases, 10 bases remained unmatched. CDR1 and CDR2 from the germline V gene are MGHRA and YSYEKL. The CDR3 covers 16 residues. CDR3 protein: CASSPRTGDGGQPQHF. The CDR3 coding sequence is TGCGCCAGCAGCCCCCGGACAGGGGATGGGGGTCAGCCCCAGCATTTT.

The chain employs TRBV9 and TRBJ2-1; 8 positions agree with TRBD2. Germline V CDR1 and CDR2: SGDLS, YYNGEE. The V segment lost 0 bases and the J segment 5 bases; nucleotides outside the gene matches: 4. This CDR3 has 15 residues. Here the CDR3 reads CASSVGTSHDNEQFF. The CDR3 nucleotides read TGTGCCAGCAGCGTAGGGACTAGCCATGACAATGAGCAGTTCTTC. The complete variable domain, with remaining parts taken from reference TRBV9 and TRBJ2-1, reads DSGVTQTPKHLITATGQRVTLRCSPRSGDLSVYWYQQSLDQGLQFLIQYYNGEERAKGNILERFSAQQFPDLHSELNLSSLELGDSALYFCASSVGTSHDNEQFFGPGTRLTVL.